This record looks at one T cell receptor (beta chain) sequence and its context. The antigen is undetermined. These data are taken from a study of T cell responses to AZD1222 COVID-19 vaccine. Study-level points and caveats: There were mostly white British donors and more females than males, and clonal diversity was possibly underestimated. Baseline serostatus was positive in only six AZD1222 recipients. Reportedly, nearly half the spike-specific TCRs target unmutated variant regions.

Clones were read by immunoSEQ multiplex PCR, and TCRdb kept only the in-frame ones, dropping some. Seen here are under 45,000 clones, about 89% observed once, and the top ten hold 5.5% to 8%. V trimming: 3 bases; J trimming: 10 bases; junction bases outside the gene matches: 11. The CDR3 consists of 14 residues. Germline lookup yields CDR1 KGHSH and CDR2 LQKENI. The sequence came from an adult in good health. The chain combines TRBV18 with TRBJ1-1; 7 bases map to TRBD1. The source material was peripheral blood, sampled on day 0 of AZD1222 vaccination. The CDR3, as DNA: TGTGCCAGCTCACCCCGACAGGGCTATCCGGGAGCTTTCTTT. It encodes CASSPRQGYPGAFF.